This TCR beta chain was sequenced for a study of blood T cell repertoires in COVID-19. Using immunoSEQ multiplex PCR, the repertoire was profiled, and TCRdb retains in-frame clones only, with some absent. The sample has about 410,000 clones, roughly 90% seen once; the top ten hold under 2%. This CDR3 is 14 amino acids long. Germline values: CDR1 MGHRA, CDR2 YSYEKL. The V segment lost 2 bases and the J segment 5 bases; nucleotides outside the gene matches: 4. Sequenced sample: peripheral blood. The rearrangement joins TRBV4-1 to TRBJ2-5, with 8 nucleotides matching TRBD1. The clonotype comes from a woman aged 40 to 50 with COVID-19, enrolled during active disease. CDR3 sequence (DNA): TGCGCCAGCAGCCAATCGACAGGGGAGGAGACCCAGTACTTC. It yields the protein CASSQSTGEETQYF.